The rows below give T cell receptor beta chains drawn from one sample of a study of cytomegalovirus exposure and HLA in healthy donors. This table comes from immunoSEQ multiplex PCR, and its TCRdb copy is limited to in-frame clones, with some not included. The profile shows approximately 170,000 clones, about 65% of them singletons. Sequencing input: PBMCs. Receptors were obtained from a young woman in good health and CMV-seropositive. CDR3s include the opening cysteine and the closing phenylalanine or tryptophan. The D gene is left open where the match is weak. The listing skips clone size in some rows; elsewhere it reads once, few, many or a size class.

v_gene: TRBV10-3; abundance: -; d_gene: TRBD1; j_gene: TRBJ1-1; CDR3nt: TGTGCCACTGGGACAGGGGCCATGAACACTGAAGCTTTCTTT; CDR3aa: CATGTGAMNTEAFF
v_gene: TRBV4-2; abundance: -; d_gene: -; j_gene: TRBJ1-5; CDR3nt: TGTGCCAGCAGCCAAGAGGGGCTTGAGGCATGGAATCAGCCCCAGCATTTT; CDR3aa: CASSQEGLEAWNQPQHF
v_gene: TRBV7-9; abundance: -; d_gene: -; j_gene: TRBJ1-1; CDR3nt: TGTGCCAGCAGCCCCGGTTCTGAAGCTTTCTTT; CDR3aa: CASSPGSEAFF
v_gene: TRBV19; abundance: -; d_gene: -; j_gene: TRBJ2-2; CDR3nt: TGTGCCAGTAGTATAGAACAGGGTTGGGTTCGGACCGGGGAGCTGTTTTTT; CDR3aa: CASSIEQGWVRTGELFF
v_gene: TRBV5-8; abundance: few; d_gene: -; j_gene: TRBJ1-1; CDR3nt: TGTGCCAGCAGCTTTACCCAGGGTGTATACACTGAAGCTTTCTTT; CDR3aa: CASSFTQGVYTEAFF
v_gene: TRBV5-6; abundance: -; d_gene: TRBD1; j_gene: TRBJ2-7; CDR3nt: TGTGCCAGCAGCTTGGCGGACAGGAACTCCTACGAGCAGTACTTC; CDR3aa: CASSLADRNSYEQYF
v_gene: TRBV7-2; abundance: -; d_gene: TRBD1; j_gene: TRBJ1-6; CDR3nt: TGTGCCAGCAGCGCAAACGACAGGGGTAATTCACCCCTCCACTTT; CDR3aa: CASSANDRGNSPLHF
v_gene: TRBV5-1; abundance: -; d_gene: -; j_gene: TRBJ2-1; CDR3nt: TGCGCCAGCAGCAGACAGGAACATTACAATGAGCAGTTCTTC; CDR3aa: CASSRQEHYNEQFF
v_gene: TRBV30; abundance: -; d_gene: -; j_gene: TRBJ2-2; CDR3nt: TGTGCCTGGAGGACATCGAACACCGGGGAGCTGTTTTTT; CDR3aa: CAWRTSNTGELFF
v_gene: TRBV4-3; abundance: -; d_gene: TRBD2; j_gene: TRBJ2-5; CDR3nt: TGCGCCAGCAGCCAAGAACAGACTAGCGCAGTACAAGAGACCCAGTACTTC; CDR3aa: CASSQEQTSAVQETQYF
v_gene: TRBV30; abundance: once; d_gene: TRBD2; j_gene: TRBJ2-7; CDR3nt: TGTGCACGGAAGAGCGGGGGAGACTACGAGCAGTACTTC; CDR3aa: CARKSGGDYEQYF
v_gene: TRBV5-6; abundance: -; d_gene: -; j_gene: TRBJ2-2; CDR3nt: TGTGCCAGCCGCCGGGGTAGGGTAGCCGGGGAGCTGTTTTTT; CDR3aa: CASRRGRVAGELFF
v_gene: TRBV5-1; abundance: few; d_gene: -; j_gene: TRBJ2-3; CDR3nt: TGCGCCAGCAGCCCGGAGGGCAATACGCAGTATTTT; CDR3aa: CASSPEGNTQYF
v_gene: TRBV18; abundance: -; d_gene: TRBD1; j_gene: TRBJ1-1; CDR3nt: TGTGCCAGCTCACCCAACAGGGACAGGGGCACTGAAGCTTTCTTT; CDR3aa: CASSPNRDRGTEAFF
v_gene: TRBV28; abundance: few; d_gene: TRBD2; j_gene: TRBJ2-7; CDR3nt: TGTGCCAGCAGTTTATATGGGACTAGCGGGAGGAGTTACGAGCAGTACTTC; CDR3aa: CASSLYGTSGRSYEQYF
v_gene: TRBV19; abundance: -; d_gene: -; j_gene: TRBJ1-6; CDR3nt: TGTGCCAGTAGTACAGGGAATTCACCCCTCCACTTT; CDR3aa: CASSTGNSPLHF
v_gene: TRBV28; abundance: -; d_gene: -; j_gene: TRBJ1-4; CDR3nt: TGTGCCAGCAGTTTTAGCCACGGTGCAACTAATGAAAAACTGTTTTTT; CDR3aa: CASSFSHGATNEKLFF
v_gene: TRBV5-5; abundance: few; d_gene: -; j_gene: TRBJ1-1; CDR3nt: TGTGCCAGCAGCTTGATTCTCGGTATTGAAGCTTTCTTT; CDR3aa: CASSLILGIEAFF
v_gene: TRBV7-9; abundance: -; d_gene: -; j_gene: TRBJ2-7; CDR3nt: TGTGCCAGCAGCTTAGGAAAAACGGCCCCATTGCACTACGAGCAGTACTTC; CDR3aa: CASSLGKTAPLHYEQYF
v_gene: TRBV18; abundance: few; d_gene: -; j_gene: TRBJ1-1; CDR3nt: TGTGCCAGCTCCGGCAGGTCCCTTAACACTGAAGCTTTCTTT; CDR3aa: CASSGRSLNTEAFF
v_gene: TRBV30; abundance: -; d_gene: -; j_gene: TRBJ2-7; CDR3nt: TGTGCCTGGAGTCGGGGCTACGAGCAGTACTTC; CDR3aa: CAWSRGYEQYF
v_gene: TRBV7-3; abundance: few; d_gene: -; j_gene: TRBJ2-7; CDR3nt: TGTGCCAGCAGCTATGGCAGCTCCTACGAGCAGTACTTC; CDR3aa: CASSYGSSYEQYF
v_gene: TRBV7-9; abundance: -; d_gene: -; j_gene: TRBJ2-2; CDR3nt: TGTGCCAGCAGCTTAGCCGGGGTCAACACCGGGGAGCTGTTTTTT; CDR3aa: CASSLAGVNTGELFF
v_gene: TRBV5-1; abundance: -; d_gene: TRBD1; j_gene: TRBJ2-2; CDR3nt: TGCGCCAGCAGCCAGGGACAGGGAATCACCGGGGAGCTGTTTTTT; CDR3aa: CASSQGQGITGELFF
v_gene: TRBV4-3; abundance: few; d_gene: -; j_gene: TRBJ1-2; CDR3nt: TGCGCCAGCAGCCAAGCCGGAGGGCCCAACTATGGCTACACCTTC; CDR3aa: CASSQAGGPNYGYTF
v_gene: TRBV25-1; abundance: few; d_gene: -; j_gene: TRBJ2-7; CDR3nt: TGTGCCACTGAGGGAACCTTTAGAGTTCACGAGCAGTACTTC; CDR3aa: CATEGTFRVHEQYF
v_gene: TRBV19; abundance: -; d_gene: -; j_gene: TRBJ1-5; CDR3nt: TGTGCCAGTACCACAAAGTCGGGCAGGGTAAGTGGCAATCAGCCCCAGCATTTT; CDR3aa: CASTTKSGRVSGNQPQHF
v_gene: TRBV28; abundance: -; d_gene: -; j_gene: TRBJ2-7; CDR3nt: TGTGCCAGCAGTTTAAACGGAGAATACGAGCAGTACTTC; CDR3aa: CASSLNGEYEQYF
v_gene: TRBV20-1; abundance: -; d_gene: -; j_gene: TRBJ2-1; CDR3nt: TGCAGTGCTAGTGTCAGGAATGAGCAGTTCTTC; CDR3aa: CSASVRNEQFF
v_gene: TRBV5-1; abundance: -; d_gene: -; j_gene: TRBJ2-7; CDR3nt: TGCGCCAGCAGCTCCGAACTTAGCCCCTACGAGCAGTACTTC; CDR3aa: CASSSELSPYEQYF
v_gene: TRBV7-3; abundance: -; d_gene: -; j_gene: TRBJ2-5; CDR3nt: TGTGCCAGCAGCTTAGTGGCAGGGGGAGGCGGAGAGACCCAGTACTTC; CDR3aa: CASSLVAGGGGETQYF
v_gene: TRBV18; abundance: -; d_gene: TRBD1; j_gene: TRBJ1-1; CDR3nt: TGTGCCAGCTCCCAATCCCGGACAGGGGGCGGCACTGAAGCTTTCTTT; CDR3aa: CASSQSRTGGGTEAFF
v_gene: TRBV10-1; abundance: once; d_gene: TRBD2; j_gene: TRBJ2-2; CDR3nt: TGCGCCAGCAGTGAAGGGACTAGCGGCACCGGGGAGCTGTTTTTT; CDR3aa: CASSEGTSGTGELFF
v_gene: TRBV10-3; abundance: -; d_gene: -; j_gene: TRBJ2-2; CDR3nt: TGTGCCACCCCCCGTTCGACAGTCCAGAACACCGGGGAGCTGTTTTTT; CDR3aa: CATPRSTVQNTGELFF
v_gene: TRBV5-4; abundance: -; d_gene: TRBD1; j_gene: TRBJ1-2; CDR3nt: TGTGCCAGCAGCACTGGGACAGCCTATGGCTACACCTTC; CDR3aa: CASSTGTAYGYTF
v_gene: TRBV6-1; abundance: -; d_gene: TRBD1; j_gene: TRBJ2-6; CDR3nt: TGTGCCAGCAGTGAAAGGACAGGAAGCTCTGGGGCCAACGTCCTGACTTTC; CDR3aa: CASSERTGSSGANVLTF
v_gene: TRBV2; abundance: -; d_gene: -; j_gene: TRBJ2-7; CDR3nt: TGTGCCAGCAGGCAGGGCTCCTACGAGCAGTACTTC; CDR3aa: CASRQGSYEQYF
v_gene: TRBV4-1; abundance: -; d_gene: -; j_gene: TRBJ2-3; CDR3nt: TGCGCCAGCAGCCAAACCGGGTCAACGAGAGGTACGCAGTATTTT; CDR3aa: CASSQTGSTRGTQYF
v_gene: TRBV15; abundance: -; d_gene: -; j_gene: TRBJ1-4; CDR3nt: TGTGCCACCAGTGAGGTCTCTAATGAAAAACTGTTTTTT; CDR3aa: CATSEVSNEKLFF
v_gene: TRBV27; abundance: -; d_gene: -; j_gene: TRBJ1-5; CDR3nt: TGTGCCAGCAGTGCCGCAGGAAGTAATCAGCCCCAGCATTTT; CDR3aa: CASSAAGSNQPQHF
v_gene: TRBV27; abundance: -; d_gene: -; j_gene: TRBJ1-5; CDR3nt: TGTGCCAGCAGTTTGCGACAGCGCAATCAGCCCCAGCATTTT; CDR3aa: CASSLRQRNQPQHF
v_gene: TRBV7-9; abundance: -; d_gene: TRBD2; j_gene: TRBJ2-1; CDR3nt: TGTGCCAGCTTCCGGGGGGGACCGGATGAGCAGTTCTTC; CDR3aa: CASFRGGPDEQFF
v_gene: TRBV7-3; abundance: few; d_gene: -; j_gene: TRBJ2-7; CDR3nt: TGTGCCAGCAGCGCCGTACAGGGAAACTTCCACGAGCAGTACTTC; CDR3aa: CASSAVQGNFHEQYF
v_gene: TRBV19; abundance: -; d_gene: -; j_gene: TRBJ1-5; CDR3nt: TGTGCCACTTCCAGGGGCGCTCCCGGAAATCAGCCCCAGCATTTT; CDR3aa: CATSRGAPGNQPQHF
v_gene: TRBV5-4; abundance: few; d_gene: -; j_gene: TRBJ1-5; CDR3nt: TGTGCCAGCAGCTTTCGTCCGTCCCATCAGCCCCAGCATTTT; CDR3aa: CASSFRPSHQPQHF
v_gene: TRBV6-4; abundance: -; d_gene: TRBD1; j_gene: TRBJ2-2; CDR3nt: TGTGCCAGCAGACCCCCGGGACAGAAGAACACCGGGGAGCTGTTTTTT; CDR3aa: CASRPPGQKNTGELFF
v_gene: TRBV5-4; abundance: -; d_gene: TRBD2; j_gene: TRBJ2-4; CDR3nt: TGTGCCAGCAGCTTGACTTCTCGCGGGAGCGAGTACATTCAGTACTTC; CDR3aa: CASSLTSRGSEYIQYF
v_gene: TRBV2; abundance: -; d_gene: TRBD2; j_gene: TRBJ2-4; CDR3nt: TGTGCCAGCAGTTCCCCTAGCGGGAGCTCGCTGGCCAAAAACATTCAGTACTTC; CDR3aa: CASSSPSGSSLAKNIQYF
v_gene: TRBV28; abundance: -; d_gene: -; j_gene: TRBJ1-1; CDR3nt: TGTGCCAGCAGTTTAATCTGGGCTACCCCCGTCGCTGAAGCTTTCTTT; CDR3aa: CASSLIWATPVAEAFF
v_gene: TRBV2; abundance: -; d_gene: TRBD1; j_gene: TRBJ2-5; CDR3nt: TGTGCCAGCACCCGGGACAGACAAGAGACCCAGTACTTC; CDR3aa: CASTRDRQETQYF
v_gene: TRBV28; abundance: -; d_gene: -; j_gene: TRBJ1-1; CDR3nt: TGTGCCACCCAACCTGGGGCTTTCACTGAAGCTTTCTTT; CDR3aa: CATQPGAFTEAFF
v_gene: TRBV9; abundance: -; d_gene: TRBD1; j_gene: TRBJ1-3; CDR3nt: TGTGCCAGCAGCGCCTGGGACAGCTCCTACTCTGGAAACACCATATATTTT; CDR3aa: CASSAWDSSYSGNTIYF
v_gene: TRBV7-9; abundance: once; d_gene: -; j_gene: TRBJ2-6; CDR3nt: TGTGCCAGCAGTCAACTATGGGGGCCTGGGGCCAACGTCCTGACTTTC; CDR3aa: CASSQLWGPGANVLTF
v_gene: TRBV28; abundance: -; d_gene: -; j_gene: TRBJ1-5; CDR3nt: TGTGCCAGCAGTTTGTCATCATGGAGATTAAATCAGCCCCAGCATTTT; CDR3aa: CASSLSSWRLNQPQHF
v_gene: TRBV30; abundance: -; d_gene: -; j_gene: TRBJ2-5; CDR3nt: TGTGCCTGGACCGGTGCATCTGGGACCCAGTACTTC; CDR3aa: CAWTGASGTQYF
v_gene: TRBV5-4; abundance: -; d_gene: -; j_gene: TRBJ1-2; CDR3nt: TGTGCCAGCAGCTTGGCCCAGAGGGGCTACACCTTC; CDR3aa: CASSLAQRGYTF
v_gene: TRBV5-1; abundance: -; d_gene: TRBD1; j_gene: TRBJ2-5; CDR3nt: TGCGCCAGCAGTATGCAGGGGGAAGAGACCCAGTACTTC; CDR3aa: CASSMQGEETQYF
v_gene: TRBV2; abundance: few; d_gene: TRBD1; j_gene: TRBJ1-2; CDR3nt: TGTGCCAGCAGTGAATGGGACAGCCGGGAAGAATATGGCTACACCTTC; CDR3aa: CASSEWDSREEYGYTF